This T cell receptor (beta chain) comes out of a study of T-cell reconstitution after alpha-beta-depleted transplantation in children. Overall study findings and caveats: Reportedly, roughly two months post-transplant, alpha-beta T cells arose from several hundred expanded graft clones. High day-60 TCRbeta diversity in some patients came from surviving recipient T cells and thymic progenitors. T-cell numbers and diversity one year post-transplant derived largely from freshly generated T cells.

For this clonotype: Its target is not known.

Unique molecular identifiers were built into the TCRbeta library. TCRdb recomputed calls from the PCR reads with MiXCR, one row per CDR3 protein. The sample has 500,000 to 750,000 distinct CDR3 sequences; 13% are singletons. This CDR3 contains 16 residues. From germline, CDR1 is MDHEN and CDR2 SYDVKM. The V gene lost 2 bases and the J gene lost 5 bases, with 18 bases spanning the gap. The input for sequencing was PBMCs, mostly from graft donor cells, taken 360 days after TCRalphabeta/CD19-depleted stem cell transplant. The sequence was obtained from a male patient younger than 18 who had a stem cell transplant for acute myeloid leukemia, so the T cells may come from the graft donor. The chain joins TRBV28 to TRBJ1-1; D is undetermined. CDR3 coding DNA: TGTGCCAGCAGTTTACCGCGGGATCTCTCGAGAACTGAAGCTTTCTTT. This codes for CASSLPRDLSRTEAFF.